The 7 T cell receptor beta chains in this list originate from one sample, sequenced in a study of blood T cell repertoires in COVID-19. The assay was immunoSEQ multiplex PCR, and TCRdb's table has in-frame clones only and misses some. The repertoire holds fewer than 350,000 clones, with about nine tenths as singletons. What was sequenced was PBMCs or T cells enriched from blood (not recorded which). The receptor set was obtained from a woman aged 25 to 39 who had been exposed to COVID-19.

The chain employs TRBV29-1 and TRBJ1-1; TRBD1 matches 10 bases. The CDR3 loop spans 15 amino acids. V lost 7 bases, J lost 0 bases, and 8 bases stayed unmatched. The germline V gene has CDR1 SQVTM and CDR2 ANQGSEA. The CDR3 is CSADRDRGMNTEAFF. The CDR3 region has the DNA TGCAGCGCCGACAGGGACAGGGGAATGAACACTGAAGCTTTCTTT.

The CDR3: CASSFSLTGGYEQYF. The DNA of the CDR3 is TGTGCCAGCAGCTTCTCTTTGACAGGGGGCTACGAGCAGTACTTC. The V and J genes are TRBV11-2 and TRBJ2-7; 9 bases line up with TRBD1. Germline loops: CDR1 SGHAT, CDR2 FQNNGV. Germline trimming cut 3 bases from V and 3 bases from J; bases unmatched to any gene: 6. The CDR3 totals 15 residues.

The V gene is TRBV14, the J gene TRBJ1-5; D call uncertain. V was pared by 1 base and J by 3 bases, with 7 bases between. The germline gives CDR1 SGHDN, CDR2 FVKESK. This CDR3 spans 14 amino acids. The chain's CDR3 is CASSQAGFNQPQHF. Here the CDR3 DNA reads TGTGCCAGCAGCCAAGCGGGGTTCAATCAGCCCCAGCATTTT.

The V and J genes are TRBV5-1 and TRBJ2-5; D perhaps matches TRBD2 (5 bases). V lost 2 bases, J lost 0 bases, and 14 bases lay in between. The CDR3 contains 16 residues. Germline V gives CDR1 SGHRS, CDR2 YFSETQ. As DNA, the CDR3 is TGCGCCAGCAGCTTTAAGGTGGCGGGCTACCAAGAGACCCAGTACTTC. It yields the protein CASSFKVAGYQETQYF.

As to this clone: Other DNA sequences of this sample code for an identical CDR3. The V call is TRBV7-9, the J call TRBJ2-1; D not certain. In germline, CDR1 is SEHNR, CDR2 FQNEAQ (reference sequence). V dropped 3 bases and J dropped 0 bases, with 9 bases sitting between them. The CDR3 runs 15 residues. The DNA for the CDR3 is TGTGCCAGCAGCTTCAGTGAAAGCTCCTACAATGAGCAGTTCTTC. Residues: CASSFSESSYNEQFF.

J is TRBJ2-7 and V is TRBV19, with 10 nucleotides matching TRBD1. Germline-derived CDR1 and CDR2 are LNHDA and SQIVND (reference sequence). This CDR3 spans 16 amino acids. V trimming: 3 bases; J trimming: 1 base; junction bases outside the gene matches: 6. This chain's CDR3 is CASSIRGQGESYEQYF. CDR3 nucleotide sequence: TGTGCCAGTAGTATTCGAGGACAGGGGGAGTCCTACGAGCAGTACTTC.

Only one count was recorded for this clone. Its ends do not fully match the called genes, so a read error is possible. This chain connects TRBV11-2 to TRBJ1-2; 8 bases are shared with TRBD1. This CDR3 is built from 13 residues. Germline V lookup: CDR1 SGHAT, CDR2 FQNNGV. The DNA of the CDR3 is TGTGCCAGCAGCTTAGGGGAACGGACAGGGAATTTCTTC. Encoded protein: CASSLGERTGNFF.